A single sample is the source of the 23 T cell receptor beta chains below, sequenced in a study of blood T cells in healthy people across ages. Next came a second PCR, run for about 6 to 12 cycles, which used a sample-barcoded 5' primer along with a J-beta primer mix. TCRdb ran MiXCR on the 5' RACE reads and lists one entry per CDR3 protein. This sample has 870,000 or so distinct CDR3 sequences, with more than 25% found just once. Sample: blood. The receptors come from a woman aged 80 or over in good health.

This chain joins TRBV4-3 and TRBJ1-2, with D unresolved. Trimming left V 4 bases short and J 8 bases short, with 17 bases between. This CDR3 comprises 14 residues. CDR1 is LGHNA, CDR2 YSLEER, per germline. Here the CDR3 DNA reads TGCGCCAGCAGCCGCGATCTACTCTATGGAGGCTACACCTTC. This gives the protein CASSRDLLYGGYTF.

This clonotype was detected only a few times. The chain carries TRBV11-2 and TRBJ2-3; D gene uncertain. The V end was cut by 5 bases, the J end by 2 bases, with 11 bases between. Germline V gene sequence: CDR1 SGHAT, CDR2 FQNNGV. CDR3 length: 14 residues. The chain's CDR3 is CASSPLEFTDTQYF. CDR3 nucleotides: TGTGCCAGCAGCCCCCTCGAGTTCACAGATACGCAGTATTTT.

The CDR3 loop is CASSQGQGGEKLFF. CDR3 coding DNA: TGTGCCAGCAGCCAGGGACAGGGGGGTGAAAAACTGTTTTTT. The chain uses TRBV11-2 and TRBJ1-4; TRBD1 matches 11 bases. The CDR3 is 14 amino acids. Losses at the gene ends were 5 bases for V and 7 bases for J; bases not matched to a gene: 3. Looked up from germline, CDR1 is SGHAT and CDR2 is FQNNGV. Full variable domain (missing parts from reference TRBV11-2 and TRBJ1-4): EAGVAQSPRYKIIEKRQSVAFWCNPISGHATLYWYQQILGQGPKLLIQFQNNGVVDDSQLPKDRFSAERLKGVDSTLKIQPAKLEDSAVYLCASSQGQGGEKLFFGSGTQLSVL.

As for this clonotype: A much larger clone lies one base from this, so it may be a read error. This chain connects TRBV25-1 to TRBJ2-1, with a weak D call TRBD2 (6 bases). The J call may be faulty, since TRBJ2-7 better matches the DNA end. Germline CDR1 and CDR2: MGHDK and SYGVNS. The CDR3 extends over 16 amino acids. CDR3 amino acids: CASSEYLGGSYNEQYF. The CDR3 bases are TGTGCCAGCAGTGAATATCTGGGAGGCTCCTACAATGAGCAGTACTTC.

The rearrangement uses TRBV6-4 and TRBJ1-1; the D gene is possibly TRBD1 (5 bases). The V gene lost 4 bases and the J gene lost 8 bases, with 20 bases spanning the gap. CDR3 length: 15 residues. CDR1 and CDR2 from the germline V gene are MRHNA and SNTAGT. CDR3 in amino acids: CASSVDPGTGMEAFF. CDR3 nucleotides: TGTGCCAGCAGTGTCGATCCCGGGACTGGGATGGAAGCTTTCTTT.

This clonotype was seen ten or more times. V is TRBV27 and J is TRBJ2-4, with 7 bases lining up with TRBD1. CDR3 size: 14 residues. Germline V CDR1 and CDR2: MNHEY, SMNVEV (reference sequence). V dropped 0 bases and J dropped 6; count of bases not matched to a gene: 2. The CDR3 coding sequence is TGTGCCAGCAGTTTATCAGGGACAGCAAACATTCAGTACTTC. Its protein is CASSLSGTANIQYF.

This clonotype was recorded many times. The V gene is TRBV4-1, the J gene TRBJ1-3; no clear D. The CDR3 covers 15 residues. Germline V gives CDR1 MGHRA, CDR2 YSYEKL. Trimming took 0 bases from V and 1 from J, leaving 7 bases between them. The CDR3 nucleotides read TGCGCCAGCAGCCAAGATAGTAATTCTGGAAACACCATATATTTT. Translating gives CASSQDSNSGNTIYF.

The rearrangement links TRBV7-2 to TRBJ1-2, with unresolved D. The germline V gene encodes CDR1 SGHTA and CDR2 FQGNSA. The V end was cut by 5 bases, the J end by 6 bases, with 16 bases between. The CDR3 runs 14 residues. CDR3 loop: CASSRPGSTHGYTF. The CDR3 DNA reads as TGTGCCAGCAGCCGTCCGGGCTCAACCCATGGCTACACCTTC. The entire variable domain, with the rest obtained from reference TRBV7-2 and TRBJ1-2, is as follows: GAGVSQSPSNKVTEKGKDVELRCDPISGHTALYWYRQSLGQGLEFLIYFQGNSAPDKSGLPSDRFSAERTGGSVSTLTIQRTQQEDSAVYLCASSRPGSTHGYTFGSGTRLTVV.

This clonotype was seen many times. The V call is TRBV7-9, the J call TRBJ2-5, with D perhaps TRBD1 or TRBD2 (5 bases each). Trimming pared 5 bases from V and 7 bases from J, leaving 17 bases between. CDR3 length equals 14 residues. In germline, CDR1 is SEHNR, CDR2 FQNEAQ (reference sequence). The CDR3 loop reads CASSLDGAGGTQYF. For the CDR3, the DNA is TGTGCCAGCAGCCTCGACGGAGCTGGGGGGACCCAGTACTTC.

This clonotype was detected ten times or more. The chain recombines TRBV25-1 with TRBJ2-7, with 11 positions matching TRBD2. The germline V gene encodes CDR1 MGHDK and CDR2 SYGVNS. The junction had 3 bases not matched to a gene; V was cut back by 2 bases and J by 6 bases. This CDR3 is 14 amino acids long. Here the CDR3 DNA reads TGTGCCAGCAGTGAAAGGCTAGCGGGGGGCGAGCAGTACTTC. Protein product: CASSERLAGGEQYF.

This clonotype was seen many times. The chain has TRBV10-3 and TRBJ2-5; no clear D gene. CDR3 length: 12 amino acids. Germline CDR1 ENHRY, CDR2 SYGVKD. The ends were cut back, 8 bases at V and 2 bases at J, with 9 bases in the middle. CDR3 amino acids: CAIPELQETQYF. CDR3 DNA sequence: TGTGCCATCCCGGAACTTCAAGAGACCCAGTACTTC.

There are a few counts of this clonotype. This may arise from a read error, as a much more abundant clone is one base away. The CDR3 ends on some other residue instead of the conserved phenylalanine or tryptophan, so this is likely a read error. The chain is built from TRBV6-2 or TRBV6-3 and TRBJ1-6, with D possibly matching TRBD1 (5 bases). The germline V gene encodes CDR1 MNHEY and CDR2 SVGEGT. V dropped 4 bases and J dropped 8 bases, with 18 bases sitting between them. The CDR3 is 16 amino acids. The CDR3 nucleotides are TGTGCCAGCAGTTCCAATATTCGACAGACCGATTCACCCCTCCACGTT. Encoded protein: CASSSNIRQTDSPLHV.

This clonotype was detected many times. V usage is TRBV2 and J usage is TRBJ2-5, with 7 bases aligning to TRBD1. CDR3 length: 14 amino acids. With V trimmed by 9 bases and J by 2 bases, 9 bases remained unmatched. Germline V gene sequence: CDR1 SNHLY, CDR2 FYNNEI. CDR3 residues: CASKQGTSQETQYF. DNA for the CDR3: TGTGCCAGTAAACAGGGGACCTCACAAGAGACCCAGTACTTC.

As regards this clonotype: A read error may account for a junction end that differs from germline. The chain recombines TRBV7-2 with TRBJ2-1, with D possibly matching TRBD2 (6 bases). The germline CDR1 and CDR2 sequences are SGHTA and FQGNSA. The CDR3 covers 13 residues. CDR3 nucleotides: TGTGCCTGCAGCTTAGGAGGGCACAATGAGCAGTTCTTC. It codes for CACSLGGHNEQFF.

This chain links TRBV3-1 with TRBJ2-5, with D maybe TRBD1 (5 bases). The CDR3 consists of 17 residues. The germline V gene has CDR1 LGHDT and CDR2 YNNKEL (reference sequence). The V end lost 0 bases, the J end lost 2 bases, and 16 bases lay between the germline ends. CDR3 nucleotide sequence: TGTGCCAGCAGCCAAGAGGGGCCCCCGATAAAGCAAGAGACCCAGTACTTC. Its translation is CASSQEGPPIKQETQYF.

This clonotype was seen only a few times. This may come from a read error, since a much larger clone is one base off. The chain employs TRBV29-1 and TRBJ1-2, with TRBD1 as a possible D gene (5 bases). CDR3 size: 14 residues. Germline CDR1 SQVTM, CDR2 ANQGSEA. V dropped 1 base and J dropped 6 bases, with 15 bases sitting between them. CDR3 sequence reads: CSVEAPGKDHGYTF. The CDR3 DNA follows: TGCAGCGTTGAAGCTCCAGGGAAGGACCATGGCTACACCTTC.

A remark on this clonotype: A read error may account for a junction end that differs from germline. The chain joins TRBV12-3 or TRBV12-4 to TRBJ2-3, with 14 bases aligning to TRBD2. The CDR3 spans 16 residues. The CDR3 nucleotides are TGTGCCAGCAGCCTGGGGACTAGCGGGGGCCGAGATGCGCAGTATTTT. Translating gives CASSLGTSGGRDAQYF.

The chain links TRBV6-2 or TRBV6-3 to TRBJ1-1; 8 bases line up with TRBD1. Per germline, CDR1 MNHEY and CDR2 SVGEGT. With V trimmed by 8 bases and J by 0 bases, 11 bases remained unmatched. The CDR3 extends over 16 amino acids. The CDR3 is CASRPGAGGLNTEAFF. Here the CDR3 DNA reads TGTGCCAGCCGACCCGGGGCAGGGGGCCTGAACACTGAAGCTTTCTTT.

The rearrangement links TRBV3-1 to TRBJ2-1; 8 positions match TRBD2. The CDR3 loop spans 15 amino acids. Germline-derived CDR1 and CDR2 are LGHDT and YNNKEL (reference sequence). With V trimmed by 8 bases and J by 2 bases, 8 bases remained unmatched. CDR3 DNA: TGTGCCAGCGGAAGGGCGGGGGGCCCCTACAATGAGCAGTTCTTC. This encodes CASGRAGGPYNEQFF.

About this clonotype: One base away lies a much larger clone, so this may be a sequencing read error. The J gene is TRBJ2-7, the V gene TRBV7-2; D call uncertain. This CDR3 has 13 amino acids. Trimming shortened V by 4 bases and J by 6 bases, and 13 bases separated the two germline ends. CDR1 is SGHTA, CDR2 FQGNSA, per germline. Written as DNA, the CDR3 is TGTGCCAGCAGCTCGAGGCAGGAAAGCGAGCAGTACTTC. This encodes CASSSRQESEQYF. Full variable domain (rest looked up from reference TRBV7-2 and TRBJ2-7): GAGVSQSPSNKVTEKGKDVELRCDPISGHTALYWYRQSLGQGLEFLIYFQGNSAPDKSGLPSDRFSAERTGGSVSTLTIQRTQQEDSAVYLCASSSRQESEQYFGPGTRLTVT.

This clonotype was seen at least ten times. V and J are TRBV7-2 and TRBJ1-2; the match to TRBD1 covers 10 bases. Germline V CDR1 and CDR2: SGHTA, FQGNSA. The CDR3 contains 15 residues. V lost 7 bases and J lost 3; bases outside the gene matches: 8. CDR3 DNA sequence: TGTGCCAGCACCCCTTGGACAGGGGGATACTATGGCTACACCTTC. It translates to CASTPWTGGYYGYTF. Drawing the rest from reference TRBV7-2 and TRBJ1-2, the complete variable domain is GAGVSQSPSNKVTEKGKDVELRCDPISGHTALYWYRQSLGQGLEFLIYFQGNSAPDKSGLPSDRFSAERTGGSVSTLTIQRTQQEDSAVYLCASTPWTGGYYGYTFGSGTRLTVV.

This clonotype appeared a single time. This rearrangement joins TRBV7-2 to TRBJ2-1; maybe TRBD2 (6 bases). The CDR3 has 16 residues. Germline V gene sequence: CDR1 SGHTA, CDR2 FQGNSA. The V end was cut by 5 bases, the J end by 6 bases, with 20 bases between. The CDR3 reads CASSPGDRGTPNEQFF. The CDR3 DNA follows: TGTGCCAGCAGCCCCGGGGATCGCGGGACTCCCAATGAGCAGTTCTTC. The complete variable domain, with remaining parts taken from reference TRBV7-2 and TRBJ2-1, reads GAGVSQSPSNKVTEKGKDVELRCDPISGHTALYWYRQSLGQGLEFLIYFQGNSAPDKSGLPSDRFSAERTGGSVSTLTIQRTQQEDSAVYLCASSPGDRGTPNEQFFGPGTRLTVL.

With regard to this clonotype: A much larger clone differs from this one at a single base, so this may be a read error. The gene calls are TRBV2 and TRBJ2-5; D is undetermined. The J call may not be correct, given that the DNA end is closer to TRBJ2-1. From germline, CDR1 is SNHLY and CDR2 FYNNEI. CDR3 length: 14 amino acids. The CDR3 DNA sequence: TGTGCCAGCAGTGATCCTCTTTACCAAGAGACCCAGTTCTTC. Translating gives CASSDPLYQETQFF.